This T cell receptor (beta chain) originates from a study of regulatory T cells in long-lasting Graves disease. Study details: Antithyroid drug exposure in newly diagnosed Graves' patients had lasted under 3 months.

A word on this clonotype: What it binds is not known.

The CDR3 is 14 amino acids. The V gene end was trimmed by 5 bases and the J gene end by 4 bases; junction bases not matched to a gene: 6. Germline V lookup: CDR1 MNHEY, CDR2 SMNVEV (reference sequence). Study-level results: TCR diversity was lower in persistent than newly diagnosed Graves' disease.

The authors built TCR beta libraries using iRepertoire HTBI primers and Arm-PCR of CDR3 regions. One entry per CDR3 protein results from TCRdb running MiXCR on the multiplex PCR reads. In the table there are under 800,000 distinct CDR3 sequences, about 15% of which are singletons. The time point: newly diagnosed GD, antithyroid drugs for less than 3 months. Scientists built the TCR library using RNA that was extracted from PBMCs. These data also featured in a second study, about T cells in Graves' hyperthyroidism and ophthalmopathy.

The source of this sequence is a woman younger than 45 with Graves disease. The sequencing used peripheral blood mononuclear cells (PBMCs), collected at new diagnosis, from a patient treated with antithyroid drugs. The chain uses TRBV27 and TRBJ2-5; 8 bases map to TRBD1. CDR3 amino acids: CASSRTGSGETQYF. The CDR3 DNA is TGTGCCAGCAGTAGGACAGGGTCTGGAGAGACCCAGTACTTC.